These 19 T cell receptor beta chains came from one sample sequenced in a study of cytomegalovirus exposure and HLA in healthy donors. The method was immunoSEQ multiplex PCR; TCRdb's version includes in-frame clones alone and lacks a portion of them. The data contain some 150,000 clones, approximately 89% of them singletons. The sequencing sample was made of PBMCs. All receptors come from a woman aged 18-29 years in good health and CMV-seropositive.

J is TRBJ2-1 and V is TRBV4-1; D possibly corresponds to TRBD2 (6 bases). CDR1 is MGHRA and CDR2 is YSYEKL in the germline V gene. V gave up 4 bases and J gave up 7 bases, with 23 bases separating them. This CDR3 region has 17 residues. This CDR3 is CASSRGGATPLINEQFF. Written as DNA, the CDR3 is TGCGCCAGCAGCCGAGGCGGGGCGACACCCCTAATAAATGAGCAGTTCTTC.

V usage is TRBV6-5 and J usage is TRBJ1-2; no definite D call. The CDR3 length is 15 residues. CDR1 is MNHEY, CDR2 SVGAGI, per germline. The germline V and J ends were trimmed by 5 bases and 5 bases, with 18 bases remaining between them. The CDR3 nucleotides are TGTGCCAGCAGTCCCGACCGGGGAGCAATATATGGCTACACCTTC. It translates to CASSPDRGAIYGYTF.

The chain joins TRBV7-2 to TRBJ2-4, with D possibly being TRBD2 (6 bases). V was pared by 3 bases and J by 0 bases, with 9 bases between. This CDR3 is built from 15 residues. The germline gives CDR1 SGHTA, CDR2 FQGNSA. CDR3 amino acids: CASSLGGIAKNIQYF. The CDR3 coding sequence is TGTGCCAGCAGCTTGGGCGGGATAGCCAAAAACATTCAGTACTTC.

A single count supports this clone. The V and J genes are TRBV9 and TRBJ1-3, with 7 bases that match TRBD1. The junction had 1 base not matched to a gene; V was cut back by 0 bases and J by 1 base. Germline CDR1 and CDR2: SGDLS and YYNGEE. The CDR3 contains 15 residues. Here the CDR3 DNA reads TGTGCCAGCAGCGTAGAGACAGGGTCTGGAAACACCATATATTTT. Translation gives CASSVETGSGNTIYF.

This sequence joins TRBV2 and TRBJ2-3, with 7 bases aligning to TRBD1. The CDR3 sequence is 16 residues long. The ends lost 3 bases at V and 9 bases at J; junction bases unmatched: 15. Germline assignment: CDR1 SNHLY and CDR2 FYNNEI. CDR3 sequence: CASSDRGPPNTRTQYF. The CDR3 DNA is TGTGCCAGCAGTGATAGGGGGCCTCCCAACACCAGGACGCAGTATTTT.

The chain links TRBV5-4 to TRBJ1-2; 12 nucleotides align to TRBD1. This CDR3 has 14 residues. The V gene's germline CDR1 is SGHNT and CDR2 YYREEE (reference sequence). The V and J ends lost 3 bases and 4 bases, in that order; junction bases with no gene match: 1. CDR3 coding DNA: TGTGCCAGCAGCTGGGACAGGGGGCCCTATGGCTACACCTTC. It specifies CASSWDRGPYGYTF.

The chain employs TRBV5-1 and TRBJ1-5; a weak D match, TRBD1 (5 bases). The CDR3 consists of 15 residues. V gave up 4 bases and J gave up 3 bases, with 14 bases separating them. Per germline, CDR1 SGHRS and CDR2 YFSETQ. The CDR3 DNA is TGCGCCAGCAGCCTCCCGACAGAAACCAATCAGCCCCAGCATTTT. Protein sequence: CASSLPTETNQPQHF.

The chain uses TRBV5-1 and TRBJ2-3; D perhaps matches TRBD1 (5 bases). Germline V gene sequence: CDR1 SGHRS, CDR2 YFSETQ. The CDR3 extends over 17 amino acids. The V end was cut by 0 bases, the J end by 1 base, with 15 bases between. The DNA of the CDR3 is TGCGCCAGCAGCTTGGCCTGGCAGGGCGGAGGCACAGATACGCAGTATTTT. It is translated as CASSLAWQGGGTDTQYF.

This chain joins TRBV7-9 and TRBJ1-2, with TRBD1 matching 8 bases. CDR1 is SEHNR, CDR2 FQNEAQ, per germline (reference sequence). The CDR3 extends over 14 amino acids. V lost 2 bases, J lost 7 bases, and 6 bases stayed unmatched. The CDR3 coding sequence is TGTGCCAGCAGCTTAACCCCTGACAGGGGTGGCTACACCTTC. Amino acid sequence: CASSLTPDRGGYTF.

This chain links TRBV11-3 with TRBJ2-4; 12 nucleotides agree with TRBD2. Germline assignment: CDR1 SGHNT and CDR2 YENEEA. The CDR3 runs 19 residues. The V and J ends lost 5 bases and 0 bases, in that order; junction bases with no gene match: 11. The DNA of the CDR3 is TGTGCCAGCAGCAGTAGGACTAGCGGGGAATACTTAGCCAAAAACATTCAGTACTTC. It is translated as CASSSRTSGEYLAKNIQYF.

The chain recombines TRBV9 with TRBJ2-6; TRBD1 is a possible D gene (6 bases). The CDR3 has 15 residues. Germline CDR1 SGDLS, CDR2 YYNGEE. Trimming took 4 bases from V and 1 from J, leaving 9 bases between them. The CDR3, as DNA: TGTGCCAGCAGCCCTACAGGGTCTGGGGCCAACGTCCTGACTTTC. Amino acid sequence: CASSPTGSGANVLTF. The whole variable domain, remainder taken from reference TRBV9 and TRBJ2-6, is DSGVTQTPKHLITATGQRVTLRCSPRSGDLSVYWYQQSLDQGLQFLIQYYNGEERAKGNILERFSAQQFPDLHSELNLSSLELGDSALYFCASSPTGSGANVLTFGAGSRLTVL.

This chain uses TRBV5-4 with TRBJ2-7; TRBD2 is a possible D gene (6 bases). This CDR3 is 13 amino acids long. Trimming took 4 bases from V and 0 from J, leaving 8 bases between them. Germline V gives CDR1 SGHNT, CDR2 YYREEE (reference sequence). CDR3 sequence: CASSRGGSYEQYF. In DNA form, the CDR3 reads TGTGCCAGCAGCCGGGGAGGCTCCTACGAGCAGTACTTC. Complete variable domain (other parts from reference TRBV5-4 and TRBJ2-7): ETGVTQSPTHLIKTRGQQVTLRCSSQSGHNTVSWYQQALGQGPQFIFQYYREEENGRGNFPPRFSGLQFPNYSSELNVNALELDDSALYLCASSRGGSYEQYFGPGTRLTVT.

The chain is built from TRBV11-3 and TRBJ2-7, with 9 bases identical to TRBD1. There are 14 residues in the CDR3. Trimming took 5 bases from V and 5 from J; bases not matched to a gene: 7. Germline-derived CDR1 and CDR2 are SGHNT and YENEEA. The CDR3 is CASSVTGGMHEQYF. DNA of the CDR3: TGTGCCAGCAGCGTGACAGGGGGGATGCACGAGCAGTACTTC.

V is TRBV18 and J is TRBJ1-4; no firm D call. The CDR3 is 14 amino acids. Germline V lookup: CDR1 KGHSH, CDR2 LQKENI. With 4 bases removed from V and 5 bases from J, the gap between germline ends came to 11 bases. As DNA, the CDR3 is TGTGCCAGCTCACTTTACCGCGGGAATGAAAAACTGTTTTTT. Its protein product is CASSLYRGNEKLFF. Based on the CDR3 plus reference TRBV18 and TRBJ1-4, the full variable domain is NAGVMQNPRHLVRRRGQEARLRCSPMKGHSHVYWYRQLPEEGLKFMVYLQKENIIDESGMPKERFSAEFPKEGPSILRIQQVVRGDSAAYFCASSLYRGNEKLFFGSGTQLSVL.

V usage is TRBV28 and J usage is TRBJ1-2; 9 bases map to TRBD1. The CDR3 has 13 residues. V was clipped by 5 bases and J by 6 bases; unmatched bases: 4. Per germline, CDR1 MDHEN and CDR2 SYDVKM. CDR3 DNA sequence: TGTGCCAGCAGTCAGGACAGGGGACATGGCTACACCTTC. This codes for CASSQDRGHGYTF.

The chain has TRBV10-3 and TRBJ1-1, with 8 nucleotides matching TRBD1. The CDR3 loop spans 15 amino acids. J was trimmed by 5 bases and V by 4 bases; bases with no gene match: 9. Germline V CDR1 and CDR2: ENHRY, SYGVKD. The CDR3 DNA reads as TGTGCCATCAGTGGGGTGGACAGGGCGGGGACTGAAGCTTTCTTT. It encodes CAISGVDRAGTEAFF.

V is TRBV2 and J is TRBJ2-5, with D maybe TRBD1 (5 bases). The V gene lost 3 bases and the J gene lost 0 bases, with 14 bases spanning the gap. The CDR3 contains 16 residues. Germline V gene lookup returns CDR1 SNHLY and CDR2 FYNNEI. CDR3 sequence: CASSDLDSPNQETQYF. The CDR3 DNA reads TGTGCCAGCAGTGACCTAGACAGTCCCAACCAAGAGACCCAGTACTTC.

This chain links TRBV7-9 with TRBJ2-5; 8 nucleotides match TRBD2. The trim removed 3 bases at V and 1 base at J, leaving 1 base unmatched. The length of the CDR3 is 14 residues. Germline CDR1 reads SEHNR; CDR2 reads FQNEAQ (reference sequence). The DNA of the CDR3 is TGTGCCAGCAGCTTCACTAGCGGCCAAGAGACCCAGTACTTC. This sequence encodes CASSFTSGQETQYF.

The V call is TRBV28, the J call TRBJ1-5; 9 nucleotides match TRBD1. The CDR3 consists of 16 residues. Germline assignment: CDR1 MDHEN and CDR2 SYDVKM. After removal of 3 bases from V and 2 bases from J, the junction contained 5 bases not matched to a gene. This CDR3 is CASSLGTGKGNQPQHF. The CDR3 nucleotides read TGTGCCAGCAGTTTGGGGACAGGGAAGGGCAATCAGCCCCAGCATTTT.